Shown below are 31 T cell receptor beta chains from a single sample sequenced in a study of identical twins. One entry per CDR3 protein results from TCRdb running MiXCR on the 5' RACE reads. The data hold roughly 710,000 distinct CDR3 sequences, with 5.5% to 6.5% observed a single time. Sequenced: naive T cells sorted from blood. All receptors come from a young man in good health.

Only a few counts were recorded for this clonotype. This chain links TRBV7-9 with TRBJ2-2, with 7 nucleotides matching TRBD2. The V segment lost 5 bases and the J segment 4 bases; nucleotides outside the gene matches: 10. CDR3 length equals 16 residues. The germline CDR1 and CDR2 sequences are SEHNR and FQNEAQ (reference sequence). CDR3 in amino acids: CASSLLGIAGTGELFF. In DNA form, the CDR3 reads TGTGCCAGCAGCCTCCTTGGGATAGCGGGCACCGGGGAGCTGTTTTTT. The whole variable domain, filled in from reference TRBV7-9 and TRBJ2-2, reads DTGVSQNPRHKITKRGQNVTFRCDPISEHNRLYWYRQTLGQGPEFLTYFQNEAQLEKSRLLSDRFSAERPKGSFSTLEIQRTEQGDSAMYLCASSLLGIAGTGELFFGEGSRLTVL.

There are many counts of this clonotype. The chain joins TRBV18 to TRBJ2-7, with D perhaps given as TRBD1 or TRBD2 (5 bases each). The length of the CDR3 is 15 residues. V gave up 3 bases and J gave up 5 bases, with 17 bases separating them. Per the germline V gene, CDR1 is KGHSH and CDR2 is LQKENI. The CDR3 sequence is CASSPGTITNHEQYF. CDR3 DNA sequence: TGTGCCAGCTCACCGGGGACCATTACTAACCACGAGCAGTACTTC.

This sequence joins TRBV6-4 and TRBJ2-2, with D tentatively TRBD2 (6 bases). CDR1 and CDR2 from the germline V gene are MRHNA and SNTAGT. The ends were cut back, 0 bases at V and 4 bases at J, with 9 bases in the middle. The CDR3 sequence is 15 residues long. CDR3 DNA: TGTGCCAGCAGTGACTCGTTAGCGGTCACCGGGGAGCTGTTTTTT. This sequence encodes CASSDSLAVTGELFF.

At least ten counts were recorded for this clonotype. The chain has TRBV11-2 and TRBJ2-3; 11 nucleotides line up with TRBD2. There are 17 residues in the CDR3. Looked up from germline, CDR1 is SGHAT and CDR2 is FQNNGV. V trimming: 5 bases; J trimming: 3 bases; junction bases outside the gene matches: 10. The CDR3 loop reads CASSTSSGRRRTDTQYF. In DNA form, the CDR3 reads TGTGCCAGCAGCACGTCTAGCGGGAGGCGTCGGACAGATACGCAGTATTTT.

The chain carries TRBV4-2 and TRBJ2-7, with D maybe TRBD2 (5 bases). CDR1 LGHNA and CDR2 YNFKEQ come from the germline V gene. The CDR3 runs 14 residues. With 1 base removed from V and 5 bases from J, the gap between germline ends came to 12 bases. For the CDR3, the DNA is TGTGCCAGCAGCCAAGGAGGGCCCGTACACGAGCAGTACTTC. Encoded protein: CASSQGGPVHEQYF.

This clonotype has at least ten counts. The chain employs TRBV20-1 and TRBJ2-3; the D is unclear. The CDR3 contains 11 residues. Per the germline V gene, CDR1 is DFQATT and CDR2 is SNEGSKA (reference sequence). The V and J ends lost 1 base and 10 bases respectively, with 9 bases between them. The CDR3 loop is CSARGPMAQYF. In DNA, the CDR3 is TGCAGTGCTAGAGGTCCAATGGCGCAGTATTTT.

At least ten counts were recorded for this clonotype. The chain couples TRBV24-1 to TRBJ2-7, with D perhaps assigned TRBD1 or TRBD2 (6 bases each). Trimming took off 6 bases at V and 6 bases at J, with 17 bases between the two ends. The CDR3 consists of 14 residues. Per the germline V gene, CDR1 is KGHDR and CDR2 is SFDVKD. For the CDR3, the DNA is TGTGCCACCAGTCGAGGGGGGATGAGCCCCGAGCAGTACTTC. This translates into CATSRGGMSPEQYF.

In the case of this clonotype: A much larger clone differs by one base, so this may be a read error. Without the conserved terminal phenylalanine or tryptophan, this CDR3 likely stems from a read error. The V and J genes are TRBV20-1 and TRBJ2-5; a possible D gene is TRBD1 (6 bases). CDR1 DFQATT and CDR2 SNEGSKA come from the germline V gene (reference sequence). The CDR3 covers 14 residues. The V and J ends lost 0 bases and 4 bases respectively, with 12 bases between them. CDR3 in DNA: TGCAGTGCTAGAGATTACTTGACAGGAGAGACCCAGTACATC. This gives the protein CSARDYLTGETQYI.

This chain joins TRBV18 and TRBJ2-7, with 7 bases fitting TRBD2. The germline V gene encodes CDR1 KGHSH and CDR2 LQKENI. This CDR3 contains 16 residues. V lost 3 bases to trimming and J lost 2 bases; unmatched junction nucleotides: 10. This chain's CDR3 is CASSPEQLARAYEQYF. The CDR3, as DNA: TGTGCCAGCTCACCGGAACAACTAGCGCGAGCCTACGAGCAGTACTTC.

The genes are TRBV7-9 and TRBJ2-3; D is unclear. The CDR3 sequence is 15 residues long. Trimming cost V 2 bases and J 0 bases, with 9 bases left between them. Germline V gene sequence: CDR1 SEHNR, CDR2 FQNEAQ (reference sequence). The CDR3 region is CASSLRALSTDTQYF. The CDR3 DNA sequence: TGTGCCAGCAGCTTAAGGGCTCTGAGCACAGATACGCAGTATTTT. The complete variable domain, with remaining parts taken from reference TRBV7-9 and TRBJ2-3, reads DTGVSQNPRHKITKRGQNVTFRCDPISEHNRLYWYRQTLGQGPEFLTYFQNEAQLEKSRLLSDRFSAERPKGSFSTLEIQRTEQGDSAMYLCASSLRALSTDTQYFGPGTRLTVL.

This clonotype has ten or more counts. V is TRBV6-5 and J is TRBJ2-7; weak D call: TRBD2 (6 bases). V shed 2 bases and J shed 0 bases, with 11 bases lying between them. This CDR3 spans 15 amino acids. Germline V gives CDR1 MNHEY, CDR2 SVGAGI. CDR3 region: CASSYGSGFSYEQYF. The DNA of the CDR3 is TGTGCCAGCAGTTACGGGAGCGGGTTCTCCTACGAGCAGTACTTC.

This clonotype was counted at least ten times. The chain couples TRBV20-1 to TRBJ2-4; D is possibly TRBD1 or TRBD2 (5 bases each). Trimming left V 5 bases short and J 0 bases short, with 11 bases between. Germline-derived CDR1 and CDR2 are DFQATT and SNEGSKA (reference sequence). The CDR3 consists of 14 residues. CDR3 region: CSAGGDLAKNIQYF. DNA of the CDR3: TGCAGTGCTGGGGGAGACCTAGCCAAAAACATTCAGTACTTC.

This clonotype was detected a few times. The rearrangement links TRBV6-1 to TRBJ1-2, with D possibly matching TRBD1 (6 bases). CDR1 is MNHNS and CDR2 is SASEGT in the germline V gene. The CDR3 loop spans 14 amino acids. Trimming left V 2 bases short and J 7 bases short, with 14 bases between. The CDR3 DNA is TGTGCCAGCAGTGAATCTGTGCAGGGGAGTGGCTACACCTTC. This translates into CASSESVQGSGYTF.

This clonotype has more than one count but fewer than ten. V gene TRBV12-2 combines with J gene TRBJ2-3; TRBD2 is the table's D call and was not checked against the DNA. TRBV12-2 is marked as a pseudogene. This CDR3 comprises 14 residues. The CDR3 is CASHDQGRPDTQYF. The DNA for the CDR3 is TGTGCAAGCCATGATCAGGGAAGGCCAGATACGCAGTATTTT.

This clonotype was seen a handful of times. V usage is TRBV29-1 and J usage is TRBJ1-1; the D is unclear. Between the trimmed V and J ends, which lost 4 bases and 0 bases, there was a span of 9 bases. Germline CDR1 is SQVTM and CDR2 is ANQGSEA. The CDR3 loop spans 13 amino acids. For the CDR3, the DNA is TGCAGCGTTGTATGGCGGATGAACACTGAAGCTTTCTTT. Protein sequence: CSVVWRMNTEAFF.

The sample holds a few counts of this clonotype. The V gene is TRBV5-1, the J gene TRBJ1-3; D gene ambiguous. V was clipped by 4 bases and J by 2 bases, with 25 bases between them. This CDR3 has 19 amino acids. Germline V CDR1 and CDR2: SGHRS, YFSETQ. The CDR3 here is CASSPYSTGGRVAGNTIYF. The CDR3 DNA reads as TGCGCCAGCAGCCCGTACTCGACGGGTGGGAGGGTCGCTGGAAACACCATATATTTT.

This clonotype was detected a few times. The V call is TRBV14, the J call TRBJ1-1; D possibly corresponds to TRBD1 (6 bases). Trimming took 4 bases from V and 4 from J, leaving 16 bases between them. This CDR3 is 15 amino acids long. Germline lookup yields CDR1 SGHDN and CDR2 FVKESK. DNA for the CDR3: TGTGCCAGCAGCCGGTCCAGGGGATTGGGCACTGAAGCTTTCTTT. It encodes CASSRSRGLGTEAFF.

The sample holds many counts of this clonotype. The chain couples TRBV12-3 or TRBV12-4 to TRBJ2-3; D ambiguous. The CDR3 has 13 residues. V was clipped by 3 bases and J by 6 bases, with 10 bases between them. The DNA for the CDR3 is TGTGCCAGCAGTTTTCGGTCCGGGGATACGCAGTATTTT. As protein: CASSFRSGDTQYF.

This clonotype was seen a handful of times. The chain couples TRBV29-1 to TRBJ2-5, with D uncertain. The germline V gene encodes CDR1 SQVTM and CDR2 ANQGSEA. V lost 6 bases to trimming and J lost 5 bases, with 13 bases between them. This CDR3 is built from 12 residues. For the CDR3, the DNA is TGCAGCGTGAGAACCCTGGGGGAGACCCAGTACTTC. The encoded protein is CSVRTLGETQYF. Complete variable domain (other parts from reference TRBV29-1 and TRBJ2-5): SAVISQKPSRDICQRGTSLTIQCQVDSQVTMMFWYRQQPGQSLTLIATANQGSEATYESGFVIDKFPISRPNLTFSTLTVSNMSPEDSSIYLCSVRTLGETQYFGPGTRLLVL.

This clonotype was counted at least ten times. The chain couples TRBV3-1 to TRBJ2-7; D gene unclear. V was trimmed by 0 bases and J by 4 bases, leaving 19 bases between them. There are 17 residues in the CDR3. Germline loops: CDR1 LGHDT, CDR2 YNNKEL (reference sequence). Written as DNA, the CDR3 is TGTGCCAGCAGCCAAGATGCTCCCCCCGCCTTTTATTACGAGCAGTACTTC. Translating gives CASSQDAPPAFYYEQYF.

This chain joins TRBV25-1 and TRBJ1-2; D remains unclear. V dropped 6 bases and J dropped 4 bases, with 12 bases sitting between them. The V gene's germline CDR1 is MGHDK and CDR2 SYGVNS. This CDR3 comprises 13 residues. The DNA for the CDR3 is TGTGCCAGCAGCCCGGGCCGGGGCTATGGCTACACCTTC. Its translation is CASSPGRGYGYTF.

J is TRBJ1-4 and V is TRBV7-9; TRBD1 might be the D (5 bases). V was clipped by 0 bases and J by 12 bases, with 14 bases between them. This CDR3 spans 14 amino acids. Germline lookup yields CDR1 SEHNR and CDR2 FQNEAQ (reference sequence). The DNA of the CDR3 is TGTGCCAGCAGCTTAGCGTACGACCTAGGGGAACTGTTTTTT. It yields the protein CASSLAYDLGELFF.

The J gene is TRBJ1-2, the V gene TRBV7-9; tentatively, D is TRBD1 (5 bases). This CDR3 has 16 residues. Trimming took off 0 bases at V and 0 bases at J, with 11 bases between the two ends. Germline assignment: CDR1 SEHNR and CDR2 FQNEAQ (reference sequence). The CDR3 loop reads CASSLAPGRPNYGYTF. CDR3 in DNA: TGTGCCAGCAGCTTAGCCCCGGGACGGCCTAACTATGGCTACACCTTC.

The chain carries TRBV3-1 and TRBJ2-2, with 8 bases matching TRBD1. Germline loops: CDR1 LGHDT, CDR2 YNNKEL (reference sequence). This CDR3 region has 18 residues. The V and J ends lost 0 bases and 4 bases, in that order; junction bases with no gene match: 10. CDR3 sequence reads: CASSQDLRRTGSTGELFF. The DNA of the CDR3 is TGTGCCAGCAGCCAAGATCTAAGGAGGACAGGGAGCACCGGGGAGCTGTTTTTT.

This clonotype has at least ten counts. The chain combines TRBV10-3 with TRBJ2-3; 7 bases are a match to TRBD2. J was trimmed by 3 bases and V by 2 bases; bases with no gene match: 8. CDR3 length: 16 residues. Germline V lookup: CDR1 ENHRY, CDR2 SYGVKD. In DNA form, the CDR3 reads TGTGCCATCAGTGAGCCAACTAGCGTTGGTACAGATACGCAGTATTTT. This gives the protein CAISEPTSVGTDTQYF.

Notes on this clonotype: A read error may explain this, as a much larger clone is one base away. The chain is built from TRBV2 and TRBJ2-3; D uncertain. The J call could be wrong; TRBJ1-5 is a better fit for the DNA end. Germline lookup yields CDR1 SNHLY and CDR2 FYNNEI. The CDR3 is 12 residues long. The CDR3: CASTTSTDTQHF. Written as DNA, the CDR3 is TGTGCCAGCACGACTAGCACAGATACGCAGCATTTT.

This chain links TRBV3-1 with TRBJ2-2, with D unresolved. Germline values: CDR1 LGHDT, CDR2 YNNKEL (reference sequence). V was clipped by 0 bases and J by 9 bases, with 5 bases between them. This CDR3 contains 12 residues. The DNA for the CDR3 is TGTGCCAGCAGCCAAGAGTTCCGGGAGCTGTTTTTT. It yields the protein CASSQEFRELFF.

Many counts were recorded for this clonotype. The genes are TRBV20-1 and TRBJ2-1; a weak D match, TRBD1 (5 bases). The CDR3 is 13 amino acids. Between the trimmed V and J ends, which lost 5 bases and 10 bases, there was a span of 18 bases. The V gene's germline CDR1 is DFQATT and CDR2 SNEGSKA (reference sequence). In DNA form, the CDR3 reads TGCAGTGCTCCCTCCCGGAGAGCAGGGGAGCAGTTCTTC. It encodes CSAPSRRAGEQFF.

This clonotype was counted a few times. The V call is TRBV6-6, the J call TRBJ2-7; no clear D. The CDR3 covers 13 residues. Trimming left V 6 bases short and J 2 bases short, with 11 bases between. Germline CDR1 MNHNY, CDR2 SVGAGI (reference sequence). The CDR3 protein is CASSGPNTYEQYF. The CDR3 region has the DNA TGTGCCAGCAGCGGACCGAATACCTACGAGCAGTACTTC.

This clonotype was observed a handful of times. This chain joins TRBV15 and TRBJ1-2; no clear D gene. The CDR3 totals 14 residues. CDR1 and CDR2 (germline): LNHNV, YYDKDF (reference sequence). The V end lost 0 bases, the J end lost 2 bases, and 7 bases lay between the germline ends. CDR3 nucleotides: TGTGCCACCAGCAGAGACAATGGGAACTATGGCTACACCTTC. Residues: CATSRDNGNYGYTF.

This clonotype was detected only a few times. The chain has TRBV10-3 and TRBJ2-5; TRBD1 agrees at 9 bases. CDR1 is ENHRY, CDR2 SYGVKD, per germline. V shed 5 bases and J 2 bases; nucleotides not matched to a gene: 6. The CDR3 contains 15 residues. CDR3 protein: CAISMGQGRQETQYF. DNA for the CDR3: TGTGCCATCAGTATGGGACAGGGAAGACAAGAGACCCAGTACTTC.